This T cell receptor (beta chain) emerged from a study of T cells in localized non-small cell lung cancer. As to this clone: Antigen unknown.

Clones were sequenced by immunoSEQ multiplex PCR, and TCRdb holds only the in-frame ones, with some missing. The sample comprises approximately 64,000 clones, about 90% of which are singletons, and nearly 2% rests with the top ten. Study observations and caveats: Sequencing was restricted to one tumor region; therefore, heterogeneity remains possible.

The CDR3 sequence is 13 residues long. V was pared by 8 bases and J by 5 bases, with 13 bases between. CDR1 SGHVS and CDR2 FNYEAQ come from the germline V gene. This clonotype was obtained from a woman between 35 and 75 years old with stage I lung adenocarcinoma. The chain employs TRBV7-6 and TRBJ1-5; D is possibly TRBD1 (6 bases). The sample here was peripheral blood, taken before any cancer treatment. The DNA for the CDR3 is TGTGCCAGCGGAAGACAGGAGGATCAGCCCCAGCATTTT. It specifies CASGRQEDQPQHF.